This TCR beta chain appears in the sequencing data of a study of T-cell reconstitution after alpha-beta-depleted transplantation in children. In its sample, this clonotype was seen many times. Its matching antigen is unknown. Study outcomes and limitations: Where some patients showed high TCRbeta diversity at day 60, it came from recipient T cells and thymic progenitors that had survived. One year post-transplant, T-cell counts and diversity were largely derived from T cells produced anew. At around two months after transplant, the alpha-beta T cells were reportedly derived from several hundred expanded clones that came from non-depleted graft cells.

Preparing the TCRbeta library involved the use of unique molecular identifiers. One entry per CDR3 protein results from TCRdb running MiXCR on the PCR reads. Seen here are some 110,000 distinct CDR3 sequences, 10% observed once, and the top ten hold roughly a third. The CDR3 covers 16 residues. Germline CDR1 and CDR2: MNHEY and SVGAGI. The V end lost 0 bases, the J end lost 2 bases, and 12 bases lay between the germline ends. This TCR was recovered from a boy between 2 and 10 years old with acute lymphoblastic leukemia, due to receive a stem cell transplant. The sample consisted of PBMCs, taken before TCRalphabeta/CD19-depleted stem cell transplant. The gene calls are TRBV6-5 and TRBJ2-3; tentative D call: TRBD2 (6 bases). The CDR3 sequence: CASSYSPGLTTDTQYF. For the CDR3, the DNA is TGTGCCAGCAGTTACTCACCGGGACTTACCACAGATACGCAGTATTTT.